This note documents a single T cell receptor beta chain sequence. The antigen is unknown. The sample is drawn from a study of T cells in tuberculosis. Study details: Sequenced TCRs come from CD1B-GMM tetramer-binding T cells.

General study points: Active tuberculosis TCR-alpha repertoires lay closer to GMM-specific TCRs than IGRA-negative controls, suggesting clonal expansion.

Method: immunoSEQ multiplex PCR; TCRdb's copy keeps in-frame clones and lacks some. The data contain some 31,000 clones, just over 90% of them singletons. The TCR was taken from a donor between 10 and 35 years old with latent tuberculosis or without tuberculosis infection. The sample comprised PBMCs.

The CDR3 sequence is CASSQGQKYNEQFF. CDR3 DNA: TGTGCCAGCAGCCAGGGACAGAAGTACAATGAGCAGTTCTTC. This chain connects TRBV7-2 to TRBJ2-1, with 7 bases matching TRBD1. The V gene end was trimmed by 5 bases and the J gene end by 4 bases; junction bases not matched to a gene: 5. The germline gives CDR1 SGHTA, CDR2 FQGNSA. The CDR3 length is 14 residues.